A single sample gave rise to the 16 T cell receptor beta chains below, sequenced in a study of shared clonotypes between healthy human individuals. Clones were sequenced by immunoSEQ multiplex PCR, and TCRdb holds only the in-frame ones, with some missing. The profile covers about 1.1 million clones, with 70% to 80% appearing a single time and 0.5% to 0.6% taken by the ten largest. The sequenced sample was memory CD4+ T cells from PBMCs. Subset denoted: CD45RA-negative fraction. These receptors all stem from a man younger than 35 in good health. Some clones in this sample may be carry-over from other donors' samples.

The chain recombines TRBV5-1 with TRBJ1-1; a weak D match, TRBD1 (5 bases). Germline loops: CDR1 SGHRS, CDR2 YFSETQ. The CDR3 is made up of 14 amino acids. Between the trimmed V and J ends, which lost 2 bases and 2 bases, there was a span of 10 bases. CDR3 amino acids: CASSLGAVNTEAFF. Here the CDR3 DNA reads TGCGCCAGCAGCTTAGGGGCCGTCAACACTGAAGCTTTCTTT.

This clone has more than one count but fewer than ten. This rearrangement joins TRBV14 to TRBJ1-1; TRBD1 aligns across 7 bases. V dropped 5 bases and J dropped 5; count of bases not matched to a gene: 5. The CDR3 has 13 amino acids. Germline values: CDR1 SGHDN, CDR2 FVKESK. The CDR3 sequence is CASSVRGLTEAFF. In DNA, the CDR3 is TGTGCCAGCAGCGTAAGGGGGCTTACTGAAGCTTTCTTT.

The CDR3 loop reads CASSYSDGYEQYF. CDR3 in DNA: TGTGCCAGCAGCTACTCAGACGGCTACGAGCAGTACTTC. The chain joins TRBV14 to TRBJ2-7; D uncertain. Trimming cost V 5 bases and J 3 bases, with 11 bases left between them. This CDR3 comprises 13 residues. Germline V gene sequence: CDR1 SGHDN, CDR2 FVKESK.

The rearrangement uses TRBV7-8 and TRBJ2-3, with unresolved D. With 3 bases removed from V and 6 bases from J, the gap between germline ends came to 7 bases. The CDR3 covers 12 residues. Germline V gene sequence: CDR1 SGHVS, CDR2 FQNEAQ. The CDR3 protein is CASSFVSDTQYF. CDR3 nucleotide sequence: TGTGCCAGCAGCTTTGTAAGTGATACGCAGTATTTT.

Here the CDR3 DNA reads TGTGCCAGCAGCCTTATCAATGAGCAGTTCTTC. Translated: CASSLINEQFF. The rearrangement uses TRBV5-6 and TRBJ2-1; unclear D gene. From germline, CDR1 is SGHDT and CDR2 YYEEEE. V was trimmed by 4 bases and J by 6 bases, leaving 5 bases between them. The CDR3 has 11 amino acids.

This chain links TRBV4-2 with TRBJ1-4, with D uncertain. Germline V gene lookup returns CDR1 LGHNA and CDR2 YNFKEQ. The V gene lost 0 bases and the J gene lost 6 bases, with 14 bases spanning the gap. The CDR3 is 16 amino acids. In DNA form, the CDR3 reads TGTGCCAGCAGCCAAGATATGAGCAGACTGGATGAAAAACTGTTTTTT. Its protein is CASSQDMSRLDEKLFF.

This chain connects TRBV4-1 to TRBJ2-1, with D possibly TRBD2 on 5 matching bases. This CDR3 is built from 16 residues. CDR1 is MGHRA and CDR2 is YSYEKL in the germline V gene. V dropped 1 base and J dropped 0 bases, with 10 bases sitting between them. The CDR3 DNA is TGCGCCAGCAGCCAAGTGGACTTGTTCTCCTACAATGAGCAGTTCTTC. Its translation is CASSQVDLFSYNEQFF.

The V call is TRBV7-2, the J call TRBJ2-3, with 11 bases matching TRBD2. Looked up from germline, CDR1 is SGHTA and CDR2 is FQGNSA. The CDR3 is made up of 15 amino acids. J lost 4 bases, V lost 0 bases, and 0 bases had no gene match. This chain's CDR3 is CASSLASGRADTQYF. The CDR3 DNA sequence: TGTGCCAGCAGCTTAGCTAGCGGGAGGGCAGATACGCAGTATTTT.

This clone was picked up one time. V gene TRBV7-9 combines with J gene TRBJ2-1; D uncertain. Per germline, CDR1 SEHNR and CDR2 FQNEAQ (reference sequence). V dropped 5 bases and J dropped 8 bases, with 16 bases sitting between them. This CDR3 has 14 amino acids. CDR3 in amino acids: CASSPRITLDEQFF. The CDR3 DNA reads TGTGCCAGCAGCCCTAGGATCACTCTTGATGAGCAGTTCTTC.

The chain carries TRBV28 and TRBJ1-2, with TRBD1 identical over 7 bases. CDR3 length equals 16 residues. Germline V gene lookup returns CDR1 MDHEN and CDR2 SYDVKM. V shed 2 bases and J 8 bases; nucleotides not matched to a gene: 14. CDR3 residues: CASSLPNYDRVKGYTF. In nucleotides, the CDR3 is TGTGCCAGCAGTTTACCCAACTACGACAGGGTCAAGGGCTACACCTTC.

The V gene is TRBV7-9, the J gene TRBJ1-4, with D tentatively TRBD1 (5 bases). V shed 0 bases and J shed 8 bases, with 13 bases lying between them. Germline CDR1 SEHNR, CDR2 FQNEAQ (reference sequence). CDR3 size: 15 residues. The CDR3 DNA reads TGTGCCAGCAGCTTAGCGTCGGGGCCAAGCGAAAAACTGTTTTTT. Residues: CASSLASGPSEKLFF. The entire variable domain, with the rest obtained from reference TRBV7-9 and TRBJ1-4, is as follows: DTGVSQNPRHKITKRGQNVTFRCDPISEHNRLYWYRQTLGQGPEFLTYFQNEAQLEKSRLLSDRFSAERPKGSFSTLEIQRTEQGDSAMYLCASSLASGPSEKLFFGSGTQLSVL.

The chain employs TRBV5-1 and TRBJ1-6; D uncertain. Germline V gives CDR1 SGHRS, CDR2 YFSETQ. V lost 2 bases and J 7 bases, leaving 4 bases between the germline ends. CDR3 length: 12 amino acids. The chain's CDR3 is CASSLHNSPLHF. In DNA form, the CDR3 reads TGCGCCAGCAGCTTACACAATTCACCCCTCCACTTT.

The chain links TRBV7-9 to TRBJ1-2, with TRBD1 matching over 9 bases. The CDR3 totals 13 residues. The V segment lost 2 bases and the J segment 8 bases; nucleotides outside the gene matches: 3. Germline CDR1 is SEHNR and CDR2 is FQNEAQ (reference sequence). CDR3: CASSLYTGGGYTF. Here the CDR3 DNA reads TGTGCCAGCAGCTTATATACAGGGGGCGGCTACACCTTC.

J is TRBJ2-5 and V is TRBV5-5, with D uncertain. The V gene lost 1 base and the J gene lost 1 base, with 8 bases spanning the gap. CDR3 size: 14 residues. The germline CDR1 and CDR2 sequences are SGHKS and YYEKEE (reference sequence). The CDR3 DNA is TGTGCCAGCAGCTTGTTACAGAGCCAAGAGACCCAGTACTTC. Translation: CASSLLQSQETQYF. The full variable domain, with the rest looked up from reference TRBV5-5 and TRBJ2-5, is DAGVTQSPTHLIKTRGQQVTLRCSPISGHKSVSWYQQVLGQGPQFIFQYYEKEERGRGNFPDRFSARQFPNYSSELNVNALLLGDSALYLCASSLLQSQETQYFGPGTRLLVL.

The chain carries TRBV4-2 and TRBJ2-6, with 8 bases that match TRBD1. V was clipped by 0 bases and J by 0 bases; unmatched bases: 4. The CDR3 totals 18 residues. Germline V CDR1 and CDR2: LGHNA, YNFKEQ. The DNA of the CDR3 is TGTGCCAGCAGCCAAGAGCGGACAGGGATCTCTGGGGCCAACGTCCTGACTTTC. It specifies CASSQERTGISGANVLTF.

This clone was detected once. The chain combines TRBV6-6 with TRBJ1-1; 7 bases map to TRBD1. Germline trimming cut 8 bases from V and 2 bases from J; bases unmatched to any gene: 5. The CDR3 loop spans 13 amino acids. Germline CDR1 is MNHNY and CDR2 is SVGAGI (reference sequence). The CDR3 DNA follows: TGTGCCAGCGAGGGACAGCGAAACACTGAAGCTTTCTTT. It codes for CASEGQRNTEAFF.